The rows below give T cell receptor beta chains drawn from one sample of a study of CD8+CD57+ T cells in acquired aplastic anemia. TCRdb used MiXCR to reprocess the reads, holding one entry per CDR3 protein. The sample lists 270,000 or so distinct CDR3 sequences, approximately 80% occurring once. The specimen sequenced was sorted CD4+, CD8+, or CD8+CD57+ T cells (not recorded which) from PBMCs. The receptors here all came from a human donor with aplastic anemia. Each CDR3 is given with its conserved first and last residue. D genes are given only for firm matches. Clone size is given for some rows only: seen once, a few or many times, or a class if the clone is expanded.

>few|TRBV9|.|TRBJ2-5
TGTGCCAGCAGCGGAGAAGGGGACCCGAAGGATGACTATTTT
CASSGEGDPKDDYF
>.|TRBV9|TRBD2|TRBJ2-3
TGTACCAGCAGCGTCCCCTTAGCGGGGGGGATAGAGAATTTT
CTSSVPLAGGIENF
>.|TRBV7-9|.|TRBJ1-1
TGTGCCAGCAGCTTAGATCCGACAGGCGGCACTGAAGCTTTCTTT
CASSLDPTGGTEAFF
>once|TRBV7-6|TRBD2|TRBJ2-3
TGTGCCAGCAGCTTAGCGGGAGGGACCGATACTTACTATTTT
CASSLAGGTDTYYF
>once|TRBV9|.|TRBJ2-1
TGTGCCAGCAGCTTTTCACAGGGGGGGCAGTATTTTGAGCAGTTCTTC
CASSFSQGGQYFEQFF
>.|TRBV24-1|.|TRBJ2-5
.
CATSDLGQGELWLHLRFGETQYF
>.|TRBV2|TRBD2|TRBJ2-3
TGTGCCAGCAGACGACTAGCGGGGGGCACAGATACGCAGTATTTT
CASRRLAGGTDTQYF
>.|TRBV11-2|TRBD2|TRBJ2-1
TGTGCCAGCAGCTTAGAGACTAGCGGGAGGGTTGAGCAGTTCTTC
CASSLETSGRVEQFF
>.|TRBV7-8|TRBD2|TRBJ2-7
TGTGCCAGCAGGTTAACGGGGGGGGCCTATGCGCAGTACTTC
CASRLTGGAYAQYF
>.|TRBV5-6|.|TRBJ2-1
TGTGCCAGCAGCTTGGAGAGCGGAAACGGTCAGGATGAGCAGTTCTTC
CASSLESGNGQDEQFF
>many|TRBV7-2|.|TRBJ2-1
TGTGCCAGCAGCTTAACCGCTAGGGGGGGTGCCTACAATGAGCAGTTCTTC
CASSLTARGGAYNEQFF
>.|TRBV9|.|TRBJ1-5
TGTGCCAGCAGTGTATCCCAGAACTCCCACAATGAGCATTTT
CASSVSQNSHNEHF
>few|TRBV7-3|.|TRBJ2-3
TGTGCCAGCAGCTTACAGGGTAATGAGCAGTATTTT
CASSLQGNEQYF
>.|TRBV7-9|.|TRBJ2-1
TGTGCCAGCAGCCATGGAAGAAGCGGCGGGCAGGATGAGCAGTTCTTC
CASSHGRSGGQDEQFF
>.|TRBV7-9|.|TRBJ2-3
TGTGCCAGCAGCGCAGAGGCTGATTATGGCTACACCTTCTTT
CASSAEADYGYTFF
>.|TRBV7-8|TRBD2|TRBJ2-3
TGTGCCAGTAGTATCCCTACTCTAGCGGGAGAGACAGATTTT
CASSIPTLAGETDF
>.|TRBV7-2|.|TRBJ1-2
TGTGCCAGCAGCTCCGGGGTTACGGGTGGACAGTTTTTCTACACCTTC
CASSSGVTGGQFFYTF
>.|TRBV9|.|TRBJ1-2
TGTGCCAGCAGCGTAGGGGTCTCGAGAAATCAGCGCTACACCTTC
CASSVGVSRNQRYTF
>.|TRBV15|.|TRBJ1-4
TGTGCCACCAGCTTAAGCGGCGAGCAAGAAAAACTGTTTTTT
CATSLSGEQEKLFF
>.|TRBV7-9|TRBD2|TRBJ2-2
TGTGCCAGCAGCTTTGAAAGAAGCGGGGGCGGCGATGAGTTTTTT
CASSFERSGGGDEFF
>once|TRBV9|.|TRBJ1-2
TGTGCCAGTAGCGCACGGGACACAGGCTTGGACTATGGCTACACCTTC
CASSARDTGLDYGYTF
>.|TRBV7-6|.|TRBJ2-3
TGTGCCAGCACCCTAGGGGGGGGCCCCGATGGGGCCAACTTT
CASTLGGGPDGANF
>.|TRBV5-6|.|TRBJ2-1
TGTGCCAGCAGCTTGAGGGAGAATGAGCAGTTCTTC
CASSLRENEQFF
>.|TRBV15|.|TRBJ2-7
TGTGCCACCAGCTGCCCGGGCCTACCCTATACGCAGTACTTC
CATSCPGLPYTQYF